This T cell receptor beta chain was obtained from a study of shared clonotypes between healthy human individuals. Germline V CDR1 and CDR2: MGHDK, SYGVNS. The CDR3 extends over 13 amino acids. Trimming cost V 3 bases and J 11 bases, with 16 bases left between them. Generated by immunoSEQ multiplex PCR, the TCRdb table keeps only in-frame clones and is missing some. The sample carries approximately 2.1 million clones, approximately 95% recorded once. Sequenced input: naive CD4+ T cells from PBMCs. Subset indicated: CD45RA+ positively selected. The sequence was collected from a man between 18 and 29 years old in good health. Some clones in this sample may be carry-over from other donors' samples. The chain links TRBV25-1 to TRBJ1-1, with no clear D. In DNA, the CDR3 is TGTGCCAGCAGTGAGGTAGGAGACGACTCGGCTTTCTTT. It codes for CASSEVGDDSAFF.